The 13 T cell receptor beta chains below all came from one sample that was sequenced in a study of blood T cell repertoires in COVID-19. Sequencing was performed with immunoSEQ multiplex PCR; in TCRdb, only in-frame clones are kept and a portion is missing. The sample records 200,000 to 250,000 clones, around 80% being singletons. The sequencing sample was made of peripheral blood. The receptors here all came from a woman between 65 and 79 years old with acute or convalescent COVID-19.

The chain carries TRBV7-2 and TRBJ2-2; 12 positions agree with TRBD2. Germline CDR1 and CDR2: SGHTA and FQGNSA. CDR3 length: 16 residues. V lost 5 bases and J lost 8; bases outside the gene matches: 9. The CDR3 region is CASSPPGLAGRGELFF. The CDR3 nucleotides are TGTGCCAGCAGCCCGCCCGGACTAGCGGGGCGGGGGGAGCTGTTTTTT. Full variable domain (remainder filled in from reference TRBV7-2 and TRBJ2-2): GAGVSQSPSNKVTEKGKDVELRCDPISGHTALYWYRQSLGQGLEFLIYFQGNSAPDKSGLPSDRFSAERTGGSVSTLTIQRTQQEDSAVYLCASSPPGLAGRGELFFGEGSRLTVL.

The genes are TRBV4-1 and TRBJ2-3; 8 nucleotides align to TRBD1. Looked up from germline, CDR1 is MGHRA and CDR2 is YSYEKL. Unmatched junction bases numbered 8, after V lost 9 bases and J lost 6 bases. This CDR3 is built from 13 residues. In DNA, the CDR3 is TGCGCCAGTAGACAGGGGAATGAGGATACGCAGTATTTT. Encoded protein: CASRQGNEDTQYF.

The chain employs TRBV7-2 and TRBJ2-3; 10 bases match TRBD2. The germline gives CDR1 SGHTA, CDR2 FQGNSA. The CDR3 is 16 amino acids. The junction had 7 bases not matched to a gene; V was cut back by 2 bases and J by 5 bases. CDR3 residues: CASSLKRGGRRDTQYF. The DNA of the CDR3 is TGTGCCAGCAGCTTAAAGCGGGGGGGCCGAAGAGATACGCAGTATTTT.

The J gene is TRBJ2-3, the V gene TRBV11-3; the D gene is possibly TRBD2 (5 bases). Trimming removed 5 bases at V and 2 bases at J, with 14 bases between. Germline values: CDR1 SGHNT, CDR2 YENEEA. The CDR3 length is 15 residues. CDR3 in DNA: TGTGCCAGCAGCCAGACTAACACGAACACAGATACGCAGTATTTT. Translated: CASSQTNTNTDTQYF.

V gene TRBV6-2 or TRBV6-3 combines with J gene TRBJ2-5; tentatively, D is TRBD2 (6 bases). Germline lookup yields CDR1 MNHEY and CDR2 SVGEGT. With 2 bases removed from V and 0 bases from J, the gap between germline ends came to 10 bases. The CDR3 totals 15 residues. The CDR3 spells CASSYGSGDQETQYF. The DNA of the CDR3 is TGTGCCAGCAGTTACGGGTCGGGGGACCAAGAGACCCAGTACTTC.

The chain links TRBV4-1 to TRBJ2-5, with 7 bases aligning to TRBD2. The CDR3 runs to 13 residues. From germline, CDR1 is MGHRA and CDR2 YSYEKL. V was pared by 4 bases and J by 7 bases, with 6 bases of the junction left unmatched. CDR3 coding DNA: TGCGCCAGCAGCCCGACTAGCCTAGGGACCCAGTACTTC. Its translation: CASSPTSLGTQYF.

J is TRBJ1-2 and V is TRBV5-1; 7 bases align to TRBD1. CDR1 is SGHRS and CDR2 is YFSETQ in the germline V gene. The CDR3 consists of 14 residues. V lost 7 bases to trimming and J lost 2 bases; unmatched junction nucleotides: 8. The CDR3 DNA follows: TGCGCCAGCTCCATTACAGGGGCCAACTATGGCTACACCTTC. This sequence encodes CASSITGANYGYTF.

The V and J genes are TRBV5-5 and TRBJ2-7; the D gene is possibly TRBD1 (6 bases). Germline CDR1 SGHKS, CDR2 YYEKEE (reference sequence). This CDR3 contains 16 residues. The V end lost 4 bases, the J end lost 0 bases, and 17 bases lay between the germline ends. CDR3: CASSELDRTPSYEQYV. The CDR3 nucleotides read TGTGCCAGCAGCGAACTAGACAGGACGCCCTCCTACGAGCAGTACGTC.

Only a few counts were recorded for this clone. The junction does not match germline at one end; this may be a read error. The chain employs TRBV6-5 and TRBJ1-5; D not certain. CDR1 is MNHEY and CDR2 is SVGAGI in the germline V gene. The CDR3 has 13 residues. This chain's CDR3 is CAGSVERGEPQHF. The CDR3 DNA reads TGTGCCGGCAGCGTGGAACGGGGTGAGCCCCAGCATTTT.

This clone was detected a few times. The DNA of the CDR3 is TGTGCCAGCAGTTACGTTTCTGGGGCCGGAGATACGCAGTATTTT. It is translated as CASSYVSGAGDTQYF. V usage is TRBV6-2 or TRBV6-3 and J usage is TRBJ2-3, with D possibly matching TRBD1 (5 bases). With 2 bases removed from V and 5 bases from J, the gap between germline ends came to 14 bases. The CDR3 covers 15 residues. Germline V gives CDR1 MNHEY, CDR2 SVGEGT.

The gene calls are TRBV27 and TRBJ2-1; possibly TRBD2 for D (5 bases). CDR3 length: 13 residues. Germline-derived CDR1 and CDR2 are MNHEY and SMNVEV (reference sequence). V lost 3 bases to trimming and J lost 11 bases, with 14 bases between them. CDR3 sequence: CASSFTPDSKQFF. The CDR3 DNA follows: TGTGCCAGCAGTTTCACCCCGGACTCAAAGCAGTTCTTC.

The V gene is TRBV27, the J gene TRBJ2-1; 9 bases agree with TRBD2. The CDR3 sequence is 14 residues long. Losses at the gene ends were 4 bases for V and 7 bases for J; bases not matched to a gene: 5. Germline CDR1 MNHEY, CDR2 SMNVEV (reference sequence). CDR3: CASSYAGGLNEQFF. The CDR3 DNA reads as TGTGCCAGCAGTTACGCGGGGGGGTTGAATGAGCAGTTCTTC.

V gene TRBV2 combines with J gene TRBJ2-4; 10 positions match TRBD2. V shed 5 bases and J 5 bases; nucleotides not matched to a gene: 15. CDR3 length: 18 amino acids. The germline V gene has CDR1 SNHLY and CDR2 FYNNEI. The CDR3 DNA reads as TGTGCCAGCAGTCCTATAACTAGCGGGGCAACCTCCCAAAACATTCAGTACTTC. Protein product: CASSPITSGATSQNIQYF.